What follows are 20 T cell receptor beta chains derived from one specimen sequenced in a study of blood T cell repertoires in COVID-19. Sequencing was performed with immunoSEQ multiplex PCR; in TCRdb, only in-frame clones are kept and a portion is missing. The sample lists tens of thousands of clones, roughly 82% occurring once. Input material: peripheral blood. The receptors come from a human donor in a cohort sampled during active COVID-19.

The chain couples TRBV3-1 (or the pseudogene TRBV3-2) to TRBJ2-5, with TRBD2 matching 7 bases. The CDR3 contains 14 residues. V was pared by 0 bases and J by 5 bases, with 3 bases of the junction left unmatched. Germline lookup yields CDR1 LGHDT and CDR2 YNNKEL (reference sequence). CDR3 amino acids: CASSQDWRGETQYF. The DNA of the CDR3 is TGTGCCAGCAGCCAAGACTGGCGGGGGGAGACCCAGTACTTC.

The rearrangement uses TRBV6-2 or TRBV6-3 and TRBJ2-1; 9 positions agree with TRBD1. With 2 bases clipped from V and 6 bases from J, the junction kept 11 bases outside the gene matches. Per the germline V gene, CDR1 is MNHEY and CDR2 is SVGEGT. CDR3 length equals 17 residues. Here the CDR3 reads CASSYHLPRTGANEQFF. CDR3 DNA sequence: TGTGCCAGCAGTTACCACCTACCCAGGACAGGGGCCAATGAGCAGTTCTTC.

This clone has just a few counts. This CDR3 reads CASSPGRVYEQYF. CDR3 nucleotides: TGTGCCAGCAGTCCCGGCAGGGTCTACGAGCAGTACTTC. The rearrangement links TRBV12-3 or TRBV12-4 to TRBJ2-7; a possible D gene is TRBD1 (5 bases). V lost 5 bases to trimming and J lost 3 bases, with 11 bases between them. The CDR3 runs 13 residues.

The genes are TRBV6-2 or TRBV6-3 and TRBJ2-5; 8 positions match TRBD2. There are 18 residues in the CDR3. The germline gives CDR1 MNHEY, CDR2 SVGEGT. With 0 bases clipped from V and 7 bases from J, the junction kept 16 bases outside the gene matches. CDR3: CASSYSKKVGLGSGTQYF. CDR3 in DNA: TGTGCCAGCAGTTACTCCAAGAAGGTGGGACTAGGGAGCGGGACCCAGTACTTC.

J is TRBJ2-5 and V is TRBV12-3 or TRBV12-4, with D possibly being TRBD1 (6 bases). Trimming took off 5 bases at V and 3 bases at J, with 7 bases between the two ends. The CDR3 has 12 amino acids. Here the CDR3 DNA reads TGTGCCAGCAGTCCAGGGGAAGAGACCCAGTACTTC. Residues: CASSPGEETQYF.

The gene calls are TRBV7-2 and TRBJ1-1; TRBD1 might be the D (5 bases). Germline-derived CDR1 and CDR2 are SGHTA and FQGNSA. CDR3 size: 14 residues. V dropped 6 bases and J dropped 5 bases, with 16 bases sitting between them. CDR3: CASSVIQGTTEAFF. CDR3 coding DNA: TGTGCCAGCAGTGTTATCCAGGGAACGACTGAAGCTTTCTTT.

This chain's CDR3 is CASSLVSLSYEQYF. CDR3 DNA: TGTGCCAGCAGCTTAGTAAGTCTATCCTACGAGCAGTACTTC. V usage is TRBV11-2 and J usage is TRBJ2-7, with unresolved D. The V end was cut by 1 base, the J end by 1 base, with 8 bases between. Germline CDR1 reads SGHAT; CDR2 reads FQNNGV. This CDR3 is 14 amino acids long.

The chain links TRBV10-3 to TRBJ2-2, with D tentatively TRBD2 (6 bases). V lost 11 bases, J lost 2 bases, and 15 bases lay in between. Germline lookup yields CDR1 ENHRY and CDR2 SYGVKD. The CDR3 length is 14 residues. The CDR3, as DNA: TGTGCCTCTACGGCGCGGGGCAACACCGGGGAGCTGTTTTTT. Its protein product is CASTARGNTGELFF.

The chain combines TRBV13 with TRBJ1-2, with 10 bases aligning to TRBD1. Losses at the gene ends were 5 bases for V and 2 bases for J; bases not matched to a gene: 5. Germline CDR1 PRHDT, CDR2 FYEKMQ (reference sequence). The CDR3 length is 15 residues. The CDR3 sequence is CASSPLDRGNYGYTF. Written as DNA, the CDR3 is TGTGCCAGCAGCCCGTTGGACAGGGGGAACTATGGCTACACCTTC. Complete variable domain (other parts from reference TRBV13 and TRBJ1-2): AAGVIQSPRHLIKEKRETATLKCYPIPRHDTVYWYQQGPGQDPQFLISFYEKMQSDKGSIPDRFSAQQFSDYHSELNMSSLELGDSALYFCASSPLDRGNYGYTFGSGTRLTVV.

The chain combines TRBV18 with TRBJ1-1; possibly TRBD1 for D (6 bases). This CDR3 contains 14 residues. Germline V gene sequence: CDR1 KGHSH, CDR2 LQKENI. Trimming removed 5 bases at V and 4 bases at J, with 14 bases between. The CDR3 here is CASSATGTSTEAFF. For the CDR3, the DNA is TGTGCCAGCTCAGCGACAGGTACTAGCACTGAAGCTTTCTTT.

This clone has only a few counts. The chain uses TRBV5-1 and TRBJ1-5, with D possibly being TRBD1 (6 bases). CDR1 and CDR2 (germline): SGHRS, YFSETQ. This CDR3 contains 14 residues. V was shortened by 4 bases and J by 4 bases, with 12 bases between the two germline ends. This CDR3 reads CASSLDGQNQPQHF. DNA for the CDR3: TGCGCCAGCAGCCTAGACGGACAGAATCAGCCCCAGCATTTT.

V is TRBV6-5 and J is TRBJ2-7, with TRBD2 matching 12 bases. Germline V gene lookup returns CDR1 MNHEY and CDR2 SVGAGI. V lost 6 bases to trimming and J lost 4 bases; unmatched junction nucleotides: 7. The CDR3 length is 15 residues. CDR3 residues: CASRTTLAGGYEQYF. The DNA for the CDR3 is TGTGCCAGCAGAACAACCCTAGCGGGGGGGTACGAGCAGTACTTC.

DNA of the CDR3: TGTGCCAGCAGTGAAAGGCGGTCCTATAGCAATCAGCCCCAGCATTTT. Translated: CASSERRSYSNQPQHF. This chain uses TRBV2 with TRBJ1-5; D unresolved. Deletions cut 2 bases from V and 0 bases from J, with 11 bases between. The germline V gene encodes CDR1 SNHLY and CDR2 FYNNEI. This CDR3 is built from 16 residues.

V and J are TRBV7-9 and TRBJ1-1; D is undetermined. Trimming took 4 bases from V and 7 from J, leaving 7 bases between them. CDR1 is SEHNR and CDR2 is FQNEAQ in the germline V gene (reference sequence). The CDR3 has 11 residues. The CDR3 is CASSSRIEAFF. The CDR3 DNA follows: TGTGCCAGCAGCTCCCGTATTGAAGCTTTCTTT.

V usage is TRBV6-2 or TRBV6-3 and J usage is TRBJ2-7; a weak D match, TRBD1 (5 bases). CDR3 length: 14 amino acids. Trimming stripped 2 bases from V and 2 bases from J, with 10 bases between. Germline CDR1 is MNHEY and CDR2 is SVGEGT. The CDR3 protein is CASSYVSGPYEQYF. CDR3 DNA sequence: TGTGCCAGCAGTTACGTGTCAGGGCCCTACGAGCAGTACTTC.

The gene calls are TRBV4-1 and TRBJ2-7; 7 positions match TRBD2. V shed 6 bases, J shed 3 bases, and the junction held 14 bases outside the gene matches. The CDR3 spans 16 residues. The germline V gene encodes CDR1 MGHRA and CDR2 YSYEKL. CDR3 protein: CASSRPFAGGGYEQYF. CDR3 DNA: TGCGCCAGCAGTCGGCCGTTTGCGGGCGGGGGCTACGAGCAGTACTTC.

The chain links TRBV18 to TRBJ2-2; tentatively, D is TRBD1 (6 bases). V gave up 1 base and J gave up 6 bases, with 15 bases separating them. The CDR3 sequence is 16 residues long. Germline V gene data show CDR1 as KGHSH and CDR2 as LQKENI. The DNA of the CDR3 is TGTGCCAGCTCACCACGCCAGGGGTTTGGGGCCGGGGAGCTGTTTTTT. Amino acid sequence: CASSPRQGFGAGELFF.

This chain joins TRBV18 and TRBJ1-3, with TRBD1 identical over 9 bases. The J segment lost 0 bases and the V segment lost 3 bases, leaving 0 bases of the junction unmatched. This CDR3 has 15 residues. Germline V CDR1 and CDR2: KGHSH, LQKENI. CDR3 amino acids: CASSPTGGSGNTIYF. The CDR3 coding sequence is TGTGCCAGCTCACCGACAGGGGGCTCTGGAAACACCATATATTTT.

CDR3 loop: CASSWPFAGQTNYGYTF. CDR3 in DNA: TGCGCCAGCAGCTGGCCTTTTGCGGGACAGACTAACTATGGCTACACCTTC. This chain links TRBV5-1 with TRBJ1-2; 7 nucleotides line up with TRBD1. The CDR3 spans 17 residues. Germline CDR1 is SGHRS and CDR2 is YFSETQ. J was trimmed by 0 bases and V by 3 bases; bases with no gene match: 11.

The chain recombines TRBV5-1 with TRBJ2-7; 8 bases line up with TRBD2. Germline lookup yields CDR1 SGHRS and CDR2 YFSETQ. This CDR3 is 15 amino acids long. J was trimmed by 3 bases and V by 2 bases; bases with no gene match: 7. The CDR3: CASSFGSGGNYEQYF. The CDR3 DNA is TGCGCCAGCAGCTTCGGGAGCGGGGGTAACTACGAGCAGTACTTC.